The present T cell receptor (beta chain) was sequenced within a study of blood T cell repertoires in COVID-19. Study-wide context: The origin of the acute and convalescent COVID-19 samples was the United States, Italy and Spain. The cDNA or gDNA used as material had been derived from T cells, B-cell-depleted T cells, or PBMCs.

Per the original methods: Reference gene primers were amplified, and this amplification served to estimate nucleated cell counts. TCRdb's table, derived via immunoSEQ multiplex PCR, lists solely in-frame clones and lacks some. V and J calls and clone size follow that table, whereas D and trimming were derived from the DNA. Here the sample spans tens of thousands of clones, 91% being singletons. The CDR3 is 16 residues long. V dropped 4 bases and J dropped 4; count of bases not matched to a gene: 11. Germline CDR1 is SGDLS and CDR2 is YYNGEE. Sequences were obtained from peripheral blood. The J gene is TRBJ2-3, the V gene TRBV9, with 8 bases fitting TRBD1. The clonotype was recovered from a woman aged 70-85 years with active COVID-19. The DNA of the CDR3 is TGTGCCAGCAGCCACAGCGACAGGGGCGGGCCAGATACGCAGTATTTT. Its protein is CASSHSDRGGPDTQYF.